A selection of T cell receptor beta chains follows, all from one sample in a study of chemoradiotherapy in HPV16-positive cancers. Sequencing was performed with immunoSEQ multiplex PCR; in TCRdb, only in-frame clones are kept and a portion is missing. The sample holds some 3,100 clones; about 83% are singletons and the top ten take approximately 15%. The starting material was tumor tissue, obtained from a patient who underwent chemoradiotherapy. Receptors originate from a human donor with HPV-associated anogenital cancer. Both conserved end residues are part of each CDR3. Each record gives: J gene, V gene, D gene, clone size, CDR3 DNA, CDR3 protein. The D gene is left open where the match is weak. Size values are once, few and many counts, or a class for expanded clones, and some rows have none.

>TRBJ2-3|TRBV29-1|-|once
TGCAGCGTTGCGGCACCGAGCACAGATACGCAGTATTTT
CSVAAPSTDTQYF
>TRBJ2-3|TRBV7-6|-|-
TGTGCCAGCAGCTTCAGAAGCCGCACAGATACGCAGTATTTT
CASSFRSRTDTQYF
>TRBJ2-7|TRBV18|-|-
TGTGCCAGCTCACCACTGGCCGCTAGCGAGCAGTACTTC
CASSPLAASEQYF
>TRBJ1-3|TRBV11-2|-|-
TGTGCCAGCAGCCGCCTGAGCGGGGGCCTTAGAAACACCATATATTTT
CASSRLSGGLRNTIYF
>TRBJ1-3|TRBV6-5|TRBD1|-
TGTGCCAGCAGTCGGACAGGGGATTCCGGAAACACCATATATTTT
CASSRTGDSGNTIYF
>TRBJ1-4|TRBV5-1|-|-
TGCGCCAGCAGCTTGAGTAAAACGGGGACTAATGAAAAACTGTTTTTT
CASSLSKTGTNEKLFF
>TRBJ2-2|TRBV4-1|-|once
TGCGCCAGCAGCCCCCTGGGAGGGGGCACCGGGGAGCTGTTTTTT
CASSPLGGGTGELFF
>TRBJ1-1|TRBV6-5|TRBD1|-
TGTGCCAGCAGACAAGGACAGGGGGGCACTGAAGCTTTCTTT
CASRQGQGGTEAFF
>TRBJ2-3|TRBV6-1|-|once
TGTGCCAGCAGTGAAATGGAGGATACGCAGTATTTT
CASSEMEDTQYF
>TRBJ2-5|TRBV2|-|-
TGTGCCAGCAGTGAAGGGGGGTTTGGTCAGACCCAGTACTTC
CASSEGGFGQTQYF
>TRBJ2-3|TRBV5-4|-|few
TGTGCCAGCAGCCCGAGTAAGGATACGCAGTATTTT
CASSPSKDTQYF
>TRBJ1-5|TRBV14|-|-
TGTGCCAGCAGCTTAGACCGGGACGACGCTCGAATCTATAGCAATCAGCCCCAGCATTTT
CASSLDRDDARIYSNQPQHF
>TRBJ2-3|TRBV6-1|-|-
TGTGCCAGCACTCTTAGCACAGATACGCAGTATTTT
CASTLSTDTQYF
>TRBJ1-2|TRBV7-9|-|-
TGTGCCAGCAGCTTAGCTGCCGCGGGCTATGGCTACACCTTC
CASSLAAAGYGYTF
>TRBJ2-3|TRBV7-9|-|-
TGTGCCAGCAGCTTAGGTGCCGCAGATACGCAGTATTTT
CASSLGAADTQYF
>TRBJ2-3|TRBV30|TRBD1|-
TGTGCCTGGAGCATACAGGGGGCAGATACGCAGTATTTT
CAWSIQGADTQYF
>TRBJ2-5|TRBV9|-|once
TGTGCCAGCAGCGTTGGGACTCTCCCAGCAGAGACCCAGTACTTC
CASSVGTLPAETQYF
>TRBJ2-1|TRBV7-3|-|once
TGTGCCAGCAGCTTAGCAGTAACGGGCAATGAGCAGTTCTTC
CASSLAVTGNEQFF
>TRBJ2-7|TRBV6-1|-|few
TGTGCCAGCAGTGAAGCAATCGTCTCCTACGAGCAGTACTTC
CASSEAIVSYEQYF
>TRBJ2-5|TRBV2|-|-
TGTGCCAGCGACGGGACTCTATACCAAGAGACCCAGTACTTC
CASDGTLYQETQYF
>TRBJ2-5|TRBV7-2|-|-
TGTGCCAGCAGCATGTACCAAGAGACCCAGTACTTC
CASSMYQETQYF
>TRBJ2-3|TRBV6-1|-|-
TGTGCCAGCAGTGAAGCGCAATACAATACGCAGTATTTT
CASSEAQYNTQYF
>TRBJ2-7|TRBV27|-|-
TGTGCCAGCAGTCCGGGACAAACGACCTACGAGCAGTACTTC
CASSPGQTTYEQYF
>TRBJ1-4|TRBV4-1|-|-
TGCGCCAGCAGCCAAGGCGGCCTCGGTGAAAAACTGTTTTTT
CASSQGGLGEKLFF
>TRBJ1-4|TRBV18|-|-
TGTGCCAGCTCGCCGGGGGAGACAGGCGAAAAACTGTTTTTT
CASSPGETGEKLFF
>TRBJ2-3|TRBV9|-|-
TGTGCCAGCAGCGTAGAGGGCACAGATACGCAGTATTTT
CASSVEGTDTQYF
>TRBJ2-7|TRBV9|TRBD1|-
TGTGCCAGCAGCTTAAGACAGGGAAAGTACTTC
CASSLRQGKYF
>TRBJ2-7|TRBV5-1|-|once
TGCGCCAGCAGCTTGGGGGTGGGGCTCTCCTACGAGCAGTACTTC
CASSLGVGLSYEQYF
>TRBJ1-4|TRBV6-1|-|few
TGTGCCAGCAGTGAAGGGGATTCTAATGAAAAACTGTTTTTT
CASSEGDSNEKLFF
>TRBJ2-1|TRBV2|TRBD2|-
TGTGCCAGCAGTGAAATCGGGGGGGGGCGGTACAATGAGCAGTTCTTC
CASSEIGGGRYNEQFF
>TRBJ2-7|TRBV7-9|TRBD1|-
TGTGCCAGCAGCTTAGCCCAGGGGGCGGTCTACGAGCAGTACTTC
CASSLAQGAVYEQYF
>TRBJ2-7|TRBV5-1|-|-
TGCGCCAGCAGCTTGGCCGGAGGGGTCGCCTACGAGCAGTACTTC
CASSLAGGVAYEQYF
>TRBJ1-3|TRBV6-1|TRBD1|-
TGTGCCAGCAGGGGACAGGGGCGCCCTGGAAACACCATATATTTT
CASRGQGRPGNTIYF
>TRBJ2-1|TRBV11-2|-|-
TGTGCCAGCAGCCCGGGACTTACCAATGAGCAGTTCTTC
CASSPGLTNEQFF
>TRBJ2-1|TRBV2|TRBD2|-
TGTGCCAGCAGTCCCTCATTATACGGGAGGACCTACAATGAGCAGTTCTTC
CASSPSLYGRTYNEQFF
>TRBJ1-2|TRBV2|-|-
TGTGCCAGCAGCGGAGGGATCGGCTACACCTTC
CASSGGIGYTF
>TRBJ2-3|TRBV9|TRBD2|-
TGTGCCAGCAGCGTAGAAGAGGGCCTCCGGACTAGCCCGTTGGATACGCAGTATTTT
CASSVEEGLRTSPLDTQYF
>TRBJ2-3|TRBV5-6|-|-
TGTGCCAGCAGCTTGGCTGGGTTAGATACGCAGTATTTT
CASSLAGLDTQYF
>TRBJ2-4|TRBV5-1|TRBD2|-
TGCGCCAGCAGCTTGGGAGGGGCACTAGCGGGGGAAATCATTCAGTACTTC
CASSLGGALAGEIIQYF
>TRBJ2-1|TRBV4-1|TRBD2|few
TGCGCCAGCAGCCAGGCCCAAGCGCGGACTAGCGGGATTAAACAGTTCTTC
CASSQAQARTSGIKQFF
>TRBJ2-3|TRBV9|-|few
TGTGCCAGCAGCGTAGATCCGGGGGCAGATACGCAGTATTTT
CASSVDPGADTQYF
>TRBJ1-4|TRBV15|TRBD1|-
TGTGCCACCAGCAGCAGGACAGGGGGCAAAGAAAAACTGTTTTTT
CATSSRTGGKEKLFF
>TRBJ1-6|TRBV4-2|-|-
TGTGCCAGCAGCCAAGGGGCCCGGGTCAATTCACCCCTCCACTTT
CASSQGARVNSPLHF
>TRBJ2-7|TRBV10-3|TRBD1|-
TGTGCCATCAGTCCGGACAGGGCCTCCTACGAGCAGTACTTC
CAISPDRASYEQYF
>TRBJ2-7|TRBV15|-|few
TGTGCCACCAGCAGAGTAGGGGATCTGGGGGAGCAGTACTTC
CATSRVGDLGEQYF
>TRBJ1-2|TRBV19|-|-
TGTGCCAGTAGCCCCGCAGGGCCCCCTAACTATGGCTACACCTTC
CASSPAGPPNYGYTF